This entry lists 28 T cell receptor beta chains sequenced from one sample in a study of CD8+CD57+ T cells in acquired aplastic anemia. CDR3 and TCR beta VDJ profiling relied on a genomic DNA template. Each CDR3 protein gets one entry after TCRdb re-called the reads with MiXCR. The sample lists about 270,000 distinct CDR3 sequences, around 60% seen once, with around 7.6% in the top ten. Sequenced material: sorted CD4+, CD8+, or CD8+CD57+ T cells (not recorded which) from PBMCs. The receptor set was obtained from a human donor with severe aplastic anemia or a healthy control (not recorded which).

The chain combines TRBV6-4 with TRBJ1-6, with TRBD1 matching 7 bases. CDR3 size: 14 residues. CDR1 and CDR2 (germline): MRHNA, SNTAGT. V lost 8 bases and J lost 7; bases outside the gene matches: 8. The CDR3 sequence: CASQTGVNNSPLHF. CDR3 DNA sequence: TGTGCCAGCCAAACAGGGGTCAACAATTCACCCCTCCACTTT.

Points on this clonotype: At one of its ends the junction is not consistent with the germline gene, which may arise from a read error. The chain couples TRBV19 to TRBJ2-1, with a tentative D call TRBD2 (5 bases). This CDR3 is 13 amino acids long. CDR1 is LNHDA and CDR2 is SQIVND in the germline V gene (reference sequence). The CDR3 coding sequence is TGTGCTAGTAGTACTCAGAGGGCAGAGGAGCAGTTCTTC. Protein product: CASSTQRAEEQFF.

CDR3 nucleotides: TGCGCCAGCAGCCAAGGGACGGGGACACGGGGGGAGACCCAGTACTTC. Protein sequence: CASSQGTGTRGETQYF. J is TRBJ2-5 and V is TRBV4-1; D may correspond to TRBD1 or TRBD2 (6 bases each). V lost 1 base to trimming and J lost 5 bases, with 17 bases between them. The germline gives CDR1 MGHRA, CDR2 YSYEKL. The CDR3 extends over 16 amino acids.

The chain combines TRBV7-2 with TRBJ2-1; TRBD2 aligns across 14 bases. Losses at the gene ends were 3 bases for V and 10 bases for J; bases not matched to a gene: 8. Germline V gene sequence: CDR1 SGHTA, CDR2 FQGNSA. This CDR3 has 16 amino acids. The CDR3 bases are TGTGCCAGCAGCTTGGTGACTAGCGGGGGGGCGCGGGAGCAGTTCTTC. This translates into CASSLVTSGGAREQFF.

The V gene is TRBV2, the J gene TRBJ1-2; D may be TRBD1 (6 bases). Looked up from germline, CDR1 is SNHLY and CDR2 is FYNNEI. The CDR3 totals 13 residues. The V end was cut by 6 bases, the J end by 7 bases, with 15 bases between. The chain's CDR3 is CASSPGRGGGYTF. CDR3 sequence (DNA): TGTGCCAGCAGCCCGGGCAGGGGAGGTGGCTACACCTTC.

The CDR3 coding sequence is TGTGCCAGCAGTGAAGGGCAGGGGCCTCAGCCCCAGCATTTT. Translated: CASSEGQGPQPQHF. The chain combines TRBV2 with TRBJ1-5, with D possibly being TRBD1 (6 bases). CDR1 and CDR2 from the germline V gene are SNHLY and FYNNEI. The CDR3 spans 14 residues. V was clipped by 1 base and J by 6 bases, with 10 bases between them.

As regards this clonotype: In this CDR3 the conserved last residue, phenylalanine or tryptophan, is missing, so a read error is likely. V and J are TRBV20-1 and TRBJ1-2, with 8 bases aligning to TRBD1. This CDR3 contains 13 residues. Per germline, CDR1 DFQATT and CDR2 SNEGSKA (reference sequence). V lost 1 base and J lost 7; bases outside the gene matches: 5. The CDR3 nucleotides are TGCAGTGCTAGAGGGCAGGGGGCCGGTGGCTACACCTTG. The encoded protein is CSARGQGAGGYTL.

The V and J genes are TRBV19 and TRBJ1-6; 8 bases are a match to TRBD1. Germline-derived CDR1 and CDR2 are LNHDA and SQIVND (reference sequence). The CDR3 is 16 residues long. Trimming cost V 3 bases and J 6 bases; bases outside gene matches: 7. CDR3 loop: CASSMLGQEFNSPLHF. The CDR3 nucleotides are TGTGCCAGTAGTATGTTGGGACAGGAGTTTAATTCACCCCTCCACTTT.

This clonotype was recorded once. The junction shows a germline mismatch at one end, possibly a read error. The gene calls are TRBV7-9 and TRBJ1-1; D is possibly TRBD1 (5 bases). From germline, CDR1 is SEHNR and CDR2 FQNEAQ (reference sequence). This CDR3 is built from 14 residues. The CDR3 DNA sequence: TGCGCCAGCGAGATGGGGGGAATGAACACTGAAGCTTTCTTT. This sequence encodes CASEMGGMNTEAFF.

The CDR3 spells CASCKRELTEQFF. The CDR3 nucleotides are TGTGCCAGTTGCAAGCGGGAGTTGACTGAGCAGTTCTTC. The chain couples TRBV19 to TRBJ2-1; TRBD2 agrees at 8 bases. This CDR3 contains 13 residues. The J segment lost 9 bases and the V segment lost 8 bases, leaving 9 bases of the junction unmatched. Germline assignment: CDR1 LNHDA and CDR2 SQIVND (reference sequence).

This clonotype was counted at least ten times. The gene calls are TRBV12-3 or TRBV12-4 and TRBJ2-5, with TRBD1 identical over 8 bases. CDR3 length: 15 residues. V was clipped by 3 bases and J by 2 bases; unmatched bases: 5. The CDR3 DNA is TGTGCCAGCAGTTTTCGTCAGGGGGCGCAAGAGACCCAGTACTTC. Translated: CASSFRQGAQETQYF.

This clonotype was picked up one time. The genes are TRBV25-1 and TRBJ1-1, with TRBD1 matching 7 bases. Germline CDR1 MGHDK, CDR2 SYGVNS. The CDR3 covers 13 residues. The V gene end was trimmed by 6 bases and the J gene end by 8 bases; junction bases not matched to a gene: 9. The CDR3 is CASSEPGQTEAFF. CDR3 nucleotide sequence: TGTGCCAGCAGCGAACCGGGACAGACAGAAGCTTTCTTT.

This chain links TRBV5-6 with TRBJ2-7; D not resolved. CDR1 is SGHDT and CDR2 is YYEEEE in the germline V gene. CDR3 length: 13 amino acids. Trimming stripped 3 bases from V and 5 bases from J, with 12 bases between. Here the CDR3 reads CASSSVGIHEQYF. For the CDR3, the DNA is TGTGCCAGCAGCTCCGTAGGGATCCACGAGCAGTACTTC. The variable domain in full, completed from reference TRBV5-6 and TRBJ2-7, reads DAGVTQSPTHLIKTRGQQVTLRCSPKSGHDTVSWYQQALGQGPQFIFQYYEEEERQRGNFPDRFSGHQFPNYSSELNVNALLLGDSALYLCASSSVGIHEQYFGPGTRLTVT.

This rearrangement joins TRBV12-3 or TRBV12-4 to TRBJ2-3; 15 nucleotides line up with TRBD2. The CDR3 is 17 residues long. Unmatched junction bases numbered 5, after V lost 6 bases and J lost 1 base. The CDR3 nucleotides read TGTGCCAGCAGATACGGGACTAGCGGGGGGCGCACAGATACGCAGTATTTT. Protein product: CASRYGTSGGRTDTQYF.

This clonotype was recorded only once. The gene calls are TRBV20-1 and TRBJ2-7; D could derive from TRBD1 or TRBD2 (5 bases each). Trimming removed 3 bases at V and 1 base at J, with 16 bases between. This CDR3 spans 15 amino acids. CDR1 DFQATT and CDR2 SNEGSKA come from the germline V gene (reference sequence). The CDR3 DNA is TGCAGTGCTAGTCCTGCAGGGAGAGGATCCTACGAGCAGTACTTC. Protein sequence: CSASPAGRGSYEQYF.

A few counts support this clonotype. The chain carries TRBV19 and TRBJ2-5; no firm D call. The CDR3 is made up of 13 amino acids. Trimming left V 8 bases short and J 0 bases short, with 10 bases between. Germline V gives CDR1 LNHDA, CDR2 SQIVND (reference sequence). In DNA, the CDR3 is TGTGCCAGTCGAGCCGTGTACCAAGAGACCCAGTACTTC. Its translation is CASRAVYQETQYF.

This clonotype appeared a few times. This chain's CDR3 is CATAREGVGANYGYTF. CDR3 nucleotide sequence: TGTGCCACCGCCCGTGAAGGGGTGGGGGCTAACTATGGCTACACCTTC. V usage is TRBV10-3 and J usage is TRBJ1-2; maybe TRBD1 (5 bases). The germline V gene encodes CDR1 ENHRY and CDR2 SYGVKD. V was shortened by 10 bases and J by 0 bases, with 21 bases between the two germline ends. The CDR3 contains 16 residues.

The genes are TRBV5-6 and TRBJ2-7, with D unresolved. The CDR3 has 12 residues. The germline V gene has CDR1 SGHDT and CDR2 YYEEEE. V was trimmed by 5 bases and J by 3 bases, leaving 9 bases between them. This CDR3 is CASRDGSYEQYF. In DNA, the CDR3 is TGTGCCAGCAGGGACGGAAGCTACGAGCAGTACTTC.

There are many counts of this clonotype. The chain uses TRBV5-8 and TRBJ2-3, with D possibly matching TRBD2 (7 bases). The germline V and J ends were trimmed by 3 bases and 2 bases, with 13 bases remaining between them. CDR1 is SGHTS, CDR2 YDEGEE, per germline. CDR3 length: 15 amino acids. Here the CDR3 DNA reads TGTGCCAGCAGCTACCCGGCGGGGGCCACAGATACGCAGTATTTT. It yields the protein CASSYPAGATDTQYF.

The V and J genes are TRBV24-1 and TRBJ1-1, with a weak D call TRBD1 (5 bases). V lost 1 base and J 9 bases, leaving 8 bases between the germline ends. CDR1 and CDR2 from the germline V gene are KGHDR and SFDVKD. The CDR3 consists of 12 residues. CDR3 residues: CATSDLLGQAFF. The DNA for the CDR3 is TGTGCCACCAGTGATTTATTGGGACAAGCTTTCTTT.

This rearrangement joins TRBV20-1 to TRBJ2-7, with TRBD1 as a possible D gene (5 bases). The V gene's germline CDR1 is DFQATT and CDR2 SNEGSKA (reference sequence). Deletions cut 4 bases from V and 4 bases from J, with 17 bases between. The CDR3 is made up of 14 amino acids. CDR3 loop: CSATWGPSFYEQYF. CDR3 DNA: TGCAGTGCTACCTGGGGCCCGAGCTTTTACGAGCAGTACTTC.

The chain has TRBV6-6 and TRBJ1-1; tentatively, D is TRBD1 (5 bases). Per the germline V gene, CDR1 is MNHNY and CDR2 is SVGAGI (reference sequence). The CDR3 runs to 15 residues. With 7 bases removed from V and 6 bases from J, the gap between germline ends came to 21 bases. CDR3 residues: CASTIGRKAGPEAFF. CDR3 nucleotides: TGTGCCAGCACCATAGGTAGGAAGGCAGGGCCTGAAGCTTTCTTT.

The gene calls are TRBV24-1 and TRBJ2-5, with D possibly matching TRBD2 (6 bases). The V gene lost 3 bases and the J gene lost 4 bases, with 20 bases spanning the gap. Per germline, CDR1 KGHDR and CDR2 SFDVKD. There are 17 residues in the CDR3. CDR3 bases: TGTGCCACCAGTGATCGCCCGTGGAGGGTCGGTGGAGAGACCCAGTACTTC. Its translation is CATSDRPWRVGGETQYF.

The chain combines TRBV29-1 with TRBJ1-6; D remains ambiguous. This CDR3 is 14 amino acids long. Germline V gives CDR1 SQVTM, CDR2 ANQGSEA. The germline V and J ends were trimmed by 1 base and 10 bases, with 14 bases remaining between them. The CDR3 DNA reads TGCAGCGTTGAAGGTTCCAGAGCACGGTCACCCCTCCACTTT. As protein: CSVEGSRARSPLHF.

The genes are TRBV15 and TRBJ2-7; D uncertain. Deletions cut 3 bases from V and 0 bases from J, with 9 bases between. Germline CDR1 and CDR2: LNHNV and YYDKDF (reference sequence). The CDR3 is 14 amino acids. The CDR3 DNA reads TGTGCCACCAGCAGTGACCGGACCTCCTACGAGCAGTACTTC. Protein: CATSSDRTSYEQYF.

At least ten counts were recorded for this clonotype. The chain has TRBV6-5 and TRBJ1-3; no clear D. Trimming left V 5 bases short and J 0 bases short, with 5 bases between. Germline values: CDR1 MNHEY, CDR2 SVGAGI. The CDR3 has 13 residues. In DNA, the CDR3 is TGTGCCAGCAGTCAAAACTCTGGAAACACCATATATTTT. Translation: CASSQNSGNTIYF.

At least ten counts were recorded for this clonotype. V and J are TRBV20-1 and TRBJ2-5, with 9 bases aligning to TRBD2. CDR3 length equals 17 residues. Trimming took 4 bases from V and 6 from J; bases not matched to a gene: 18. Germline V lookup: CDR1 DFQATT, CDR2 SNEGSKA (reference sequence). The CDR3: CSATPRQAGGPEKTQYF. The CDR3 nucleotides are TGCAGTGCTACGCCCCGGCAGGCGGGGGGGCCCGAAAAGACCCAGTACTTC.

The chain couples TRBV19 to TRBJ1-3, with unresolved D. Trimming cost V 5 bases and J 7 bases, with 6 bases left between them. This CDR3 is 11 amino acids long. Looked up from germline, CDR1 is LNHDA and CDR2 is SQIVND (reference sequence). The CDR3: CASSLPNTIYF. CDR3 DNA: TGTGCCAGTAGTCTTCCTAACACCATATATTTT.